The 22 T cell receptor beta chains presented below share a single source sample, sequenced in a study of blood T cells in healthy people across ages. Next came a second PCR, run for about 7 to 12 cycles, which used a sample-barcoded 5' primer along with a J-beta primer mix. TCRdb reanalysed the 5' RACE reads using MiXCR and keeps one entry per CDR3 protein. The table has roughly 1.9 million distinct CDR3 sequences, around 40% seen once. The specimen was blood. The origin of the receptors is a human donor in good health.

V usage is TRBV3-1 and J usage is TRBJ2-7; the D call may be TRBD1 or TRBD2 (5 bases each). This CDR3 region has 14 residues. In germline, CDR1 is LGHDT, CDR2 YNNKEL (reference sequence). V dropped 5 bases and J dropped 0 bases, with 11 bases sitting between them. DNA for the CDR3: TGTGCCAGCAGCAGGGACCTGCTCTCCTACGAGCAGTACTTC. It codes for CASSRDLLSYEQYF.

The chain links TRBV20-1 to TRBJ1-1, with 8 bases identical to TRBD1. Germline trimming cut 3 bases from V and 8 bases from J; bases unmatched to any gene: 11. The CDR3 is made up of 14 amino acids. Looked up from germline, CDR1 is DFQATT and CDR2 is SNEGSKA (reference sequence). In DNA form, the CDR3 reads TGCAGTGCTAGGGGCGGACAGGGTGGGCAGGAAGCTTTCTTT. This sequence encodes CSARGGQGGQEAFF.

The J gene is TRBJ2-1, the V gene TRBV7-2; 9 bases are a match to TRBD1. V was clipped by 1 base and J by 5 bases; unmatched bases: 12. Germline CDR1 is SGHTA and CDR2 is FQGNSA. This CDR3 contains 18 residues. The CDR3, as DNA: TGTGCCAGCAGCTTAGGGCCCTCCGGGACAGGGTACCACAATGAGCAGTTCTTC. Protein product: CASSLGPSGTGYHNEQFF.

The chain couples TRBV14 to TRBJ2-7, with 8 bases lining up with TRBD2. The CDR3 length is 16 residues. CDR1 is SGHDN and CDR2 is FVKESK in the germline V gene. After removal of 4 bases from V and 9 bases from J, the junction contained 17 bases not matched to a gene. CDR3 nucleotides: TGTGCCAGCAGCCCAGTACTCGGACTAGCAACATCCGTGCAGTACTTC. Protein sequence: CASSPVLGLATSVQYF.

This clonotype was seen just once. V is TRBV7-8 and J is TRBJ2-1; 10 nucleotides line up with TRBD2. The CDR3 has 15 amino acids. Germline V gene sequence: CDR1 SGHVS, CDR2 FQNEAQ. Trimming at V came to 8 bases and at J to 3 bases, leaving 7 bases not matched to a gene. Here the CDR3 DNA reads TGTGCCAGCCTGGAGCGGGGGGGCCTCTACAATGAGCAGTTCTTC. This gives the protein CASLERGGLYNEQFF. Full variable domain (outside the CDR3, taken from reference TRBV7-8 and TRBJ2-1): GAGVSQSPRYKVAKRGQDVALRCDPISGHVSLFWYQQALGQGPEFLTYFQNEAQLDKSGLPSDRFFAERPEGSVSTLKIQRTQQEDSAVYLCASLERGGLYNEQFFGPGTRLTVL.

This clonotype was detected a few times. CDR3 protein: CASSELRQKQYF. CDR3 in DNA: TGTGCCAGCAGTGAACTAAGGCAGAAGCAGTACTTC. The chain links TRBV6-1 to TRBJ2-7; D is ambiguous. In germline, CDR1 is MNHNS, CDR2 SASEGT. With 2 bases removed from V and 8 bases from J, the gap between germline ends came to 10 bases. CDR3 length equals 12 residues.

As to this clonotype: A much more abundant neighbour one base away suggests this may be a read error. The rearrangement uses TRBV28 and TRBJ2-4; a possible D gene is TRBD1 (5 bases). The DNA matches TRBJ2-7 better at its end, which makes the J call doubtful. The length of the CDR3 is 15 residues. Germline V lookup: CDR1 MDHEN, CDR2 SYDVKM. The CDR3 is CAGSLTRAGRDEQYF. The CDR3, as DNA: TGTGCCGGCAGTTTAACTCGGGCAGGGCGCGACGAGCAGTACTTC.

The genes are TRBV20-1 and TRBJ1-3; D ambiguous. This CDR3 is built from 13 residues. The V gene lost 4 bases and the J gene lost 0 bases, with 7 bases spanning the gap. Germline CDR1 and CDR2: DFQATT and SNEGSKA (reference sequence). The CDR3 nucleotides are TGCAGTGCTACCCGGATCTCTGGAAACACCATATATTTT. This encodes CSATRISGNTIYF.

V and J are TRBV15 and TRBJ1-2; D remains unclear. V gave up 0 bases and J gave up 6 bases, with 5 bases separating them. The CDR3 covers 12 residues. Germline V gene sequence: CDR1 LNHNV, CDR2 YYDKDF (reference sequence). The CDR3 DNA follows: TGTGCCACCAGCAGAGAGGAGGATGGCTACACCTTC. Its protein product is CATSREEDGYTF. Supplemented by reference TRBV15 and TRBJ1-2, the full variable domain reads DAMVIQNPRYQVTQFGKPVTLSCSQTLNHNVMYWYQQKSSQAPKLLFHYYDKDFNNEADTPDNFQSRRPNTSFCFLDIRSPGLGDTAMYLCATSREEDGYTFGSGTRLTVV.

This chain uses TRBV5-8 with TRBJ2-6; D remains ambiguous. The germline V gene has CDR1 SGHTS and CDR2 YDEGEE. This CDR3 spans 17 amino acids. V lost 4 bases to trimming and J lost 1 base, with 15 bases between them. In DNA, the CDR3 is TGTGCCAGCAGCCAGATGACGCCCCCATCTGGGGCCAACGTCCTGACTTTC. Translated, it gives CASSQMTPPSGANVLTF. The whole variable domain, remainder taken from reference TRBV5-8 and TRBJ2-6, is EAGVTQSPTHLIKTRGQQATLRCSPISGHTSVYWYQQALGLGLQFLLWYDEGEERNRGNFPPRFSGRQFPNYSSELNVNALELEDSALYLCASSQMTPPSGANVLTFGAGSRLTVL.

This clonotype was counted a few times. The chain uses TRBV4-3 and TRBJ1-2, with no clear D. Trimming took 0 bases from V and 6 from J, leaving 17 bases between them. The CDR3 consists of 16 residues. Germline V gene data show CDR1 as LGHNA and CDR2 as YSLEER. The CDR3 coding sequence is TGCGCCAGCAGCCAAGATTTGAAGGGTACGCGGCATGGCTACACCTTC. Its protein product is CASSQDLKGTRHGYTF.

The chain combines TRBV12-3 or TRBV12-4 with TRBJ1-5; no reliable D call. The CDR3 runs 12 residues. Trimming took 1 base from V and 12 from J, leaving 10 bases between them. The CDR3 DNA reads TGTGCCAGCAGTTTAGAGACTCGCGACCAGCATTTT. This codes for CASSLETRDQHF.

The V call is TRBV5-6, the J call TRBJ2-5; tentative D call: TRBD1 (6 bases). This CDR3 is 16 amino acids long. The V end was cut by 5 bases, the J end by 1 base, with 18 bases between. Germline CDR1 SGHDT, CDR2 YYEEEE. The CDR3 DNA sequence: TGTGCCAGCAGGACCACGGACAGTCCCTTCCAAGAGACCCAGTACTTC. This translates into CASRTTDSPFQETQYF. Full variable domain (rest looked up from reference TRBV5-6 and TRBJ2-5): DAGVTQSPTHLIKTRGQQVTLRCSPKSGHDTVSWYQQALGQGPQFIFQYYEEEERQRGNFPDRFSGHQFPNYSSELNVNALLLGDSALYLCASRTTDSPFQETQYFGPGTRLLVL.

This clonotype was seen more than once but under ten times. The genes are TRBV12-5 and TRBJ2-7; possible D gene TRBD1, 5 bases. The V end lost 6 bases, the J end lost 1 base, and 10 bases lay between the germline ends. The CDR3 loop spans 13 amino acids. Looked up from germline, CDR1 is LGHNT and CDR2 is FRNRAP. CDR3 coding DNA: TGTGCTAGTGGGACAGTTTCTTCCTACGAGCAGTACTTC. Amino acids: CASGTVSSYEQYF.

The chain has TRBV14 and TRBJ2-7, with 8 bases lining up with TRBD2. There are 18 residues in the CDR3. Trimming cost V 1 base and J 1 base; bases outside gene matches: 12. Germline assignment: CDR1 SGHDN and CDR2 FVKESK. CDR3 protein: CASSQGPTSGFKSYEQYF. The CDR3 bases are TGTGCCAGCAGCCAAGGTCCAACTAGCGGATTTAAATCCTACGAGCAGTACTTC.

The chain recombines TRBV2 with TRBJ2-3, with D possibly called TRBD1 or TRBD2 (6 bases each). Germline lookup yields CDR1 SNHLY and CDR2 FYNNEI. The V gene lost 4 bases and the J gene lost 8 bases, with 10 bases spanning the gap. The CDR3 contains 12 residues. CDR3 nucleotides: TGTGCCAGCAGTGGGGGGGCCTCTACGCAGTATTTT. Translated: CASSGGASTQYF.

The rearrangement links TRBV4-3 to TRBJ1-2, with D uncertain. This CDR3 has 14 residues. Trimming took 1 base from V and 3 from J, leaving 9 bases between them. CDR1 and CDR2 from the germline V gene are LGHNA and YSLEER. The CDR3 DNA sequence: TGCGCCAGCAGCCAAGTGTACAGCGACTATGGCTACACCTTC. Protein: CASSQVYSDYGYTF.

This clonotype was detected a few times. For the CDR3, the DNA is TGTGCCAGCAGTTTCTGGGACGTTGGGGACATTCAGTACTTC. Amino acid sequence: CASSFWDVGDIQYF. The rearrangement links TRBV12-3 or TRBV12-4 to TRBJ2-4, with D perhaps matching TRBD1 or TRBD2 (5 bases each). V lost 3 bases, J lost 8 bases, and 14 bases lay in between. The CDR3 is 14 amino acids.

This clonotype was seen many times. The chain's CDR3 is CSVESPGMSYGYTF. CDR3 in DNA: TGCAGCGTTGAGTCCCCAGGGATGTCGTATGGCTACACCTTC. The V call is TRBV29-1, the J call TRBJ1-2; a possible D gene is TRBD1 (5 bases). Germline V gives CDR1 SQVTM, CDR2 ANQGSEA. The germline V and J ends were trimmed by 3 bases and 5 bases, with 16 bases remaining between them. CDR3 length equals 14 residues.

The chain is built from TRBV10-3 and TRBJ1-2; D is unclear. The length of the CDR3 is 14 residues. With 3 bases removed from V and 0 bases from J, the gap between germline ends came to 8 bases. CDR1 and CDR2 from the germline V gene are ENHRY and SYGVKD. CDR3 in amino acids: CAISDWQTNYGYTF. The CDR3 coding sequence is TGTGCCATCAGTGATTGGCAGACTAACTATGGCTACACCTTC.

With regard to this clonotype: One end of the junction fails to match germline, which may point to a read error. The chain carries TRBV6-5 and TRBJ2-3; D ambiguous. Germline CDR1 is MNHEY and CDR2 is SVGAGI. This CDR3 spans 14 amino acids. The CDR3 DNA follows: TGTGCCAGCAGTTACAGAGGCCGCACAGATACGCAGTGTTTT. Protein sequence: CASSYRGRTDTQCF.

This clonotype was seen only a few times. V and J are TRBV2 and TRBJ2-1, with 14 bases identical to TRBD2. Germline V gene data show CDR1 as SNHLY and CDR2 as FYNNEI. With 6 bases clipped from V and 5 bases from J, the junction kept 6 bases outside the gene matches. The CDR3 runs to 16 residues. CDR3 loop: CASRERTSGGHNEQFF. The CDR3 DNA follows: TGTGCCAGCAGGGAAAGGACTAGCGGGGGGCACAATGAGCAGTTCTTC.